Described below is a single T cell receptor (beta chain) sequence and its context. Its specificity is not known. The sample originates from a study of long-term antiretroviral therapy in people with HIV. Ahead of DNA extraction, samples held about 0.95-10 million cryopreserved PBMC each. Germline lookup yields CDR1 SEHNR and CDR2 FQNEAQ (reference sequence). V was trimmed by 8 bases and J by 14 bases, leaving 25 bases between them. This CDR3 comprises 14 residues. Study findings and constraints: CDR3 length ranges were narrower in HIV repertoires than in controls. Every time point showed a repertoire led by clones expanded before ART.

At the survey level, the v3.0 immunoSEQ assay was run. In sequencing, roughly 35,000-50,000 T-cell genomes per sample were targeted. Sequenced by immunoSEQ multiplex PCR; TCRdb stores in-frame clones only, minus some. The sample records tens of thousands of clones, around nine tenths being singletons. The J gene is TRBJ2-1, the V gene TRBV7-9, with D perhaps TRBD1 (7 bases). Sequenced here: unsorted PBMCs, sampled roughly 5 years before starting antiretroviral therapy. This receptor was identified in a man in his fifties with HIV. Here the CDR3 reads CASGSDRAIPGEFF. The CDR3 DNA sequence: TGTGCCAGCGGGTCCGACAGGGCCATCCCGGGGGAGTTCTTC.